This note documents a single T cell receptor (beta chain) sequence. Its antigen remains unknown. The data were taken from a study of T cell responses to AZD1222 COVID-19 vaccine. Study results and caveats: Two doses of AZD1222 preceded a rise in Spike-specific TCR breadth and depth. Researchers took repertoire samples only after the peak T cell response had come.

This CDR3 region has 15 residues. Germline CDR1 reads LNHDA; CDR2 reads SQIVND (reference sequence). Germline trimming cut 0 bases from V and 6 bases from J; bases unmatched to any gene: 4. Sequencing was performed with immunoSEQ multiplex PCR; in TCRdb, only in-frame clones are kept and a portion is missing. This sample has under 200,000 clones; more than 70% occur once, and the top ten carry roughly a quarter. Sample: peripheral blood, taken 28 days after the second AZD1222 dose. The genes are TRBV19 and TRBJ1-5; 8 bases map to TRBD1. The TCR was taken from an adult who received the AZD1222 COVID-19 vaccine. In DNA form, the CDR3 reads TGTGCCAGTAGTATAGAGGACAGGGTCGCTCAGCCCCAGCATTTT. Residues: CASSIEDRVAQPQHF. Drawing the rest from reference TRBV19 and TRBJ1-5, the complete variable domain is DGGITQSPKYLFRKEGQNVTLSCEQNLNHDAMYWYRQDPGQGLRLIYYSQIVNDFQKGDIAEGYSVSREKKESFPLTVTSAQKNPTAFYLCASSIEDRVAQPQHFGDGTRLSIL.